This T cell receptor (beta chain) emerged from a study of cytomegalovirus exposure and HLA in healthy donors. CDR3 length: 12 residues. Germline V CDR1 and CDR2: MDHEN, SYDVKM. The V and J ends lost 5 bases and 0 bases respectively, with 5 bases between them. The PCR used 60 Vbeta and 13 Jbeta primers. Using immunoSEQ multiplex PCR, the repertoire was profiled, and TCRdb retains in-frame clones only, with some absent. The sample has approximately 120,000 clones. This sequence was found in a man younger than 45 in good health and CMV-seronegative. Sample: PBMCs. The rearrangement links TRBV28 to TRBJ2-7; unclear D gene. CDR3 in amino acids: CASSGISYEQYF. The CDR3 nucleotides read TGTGCCAGCAGTGGCATCTCCTACGAGCAGTACTTC.